This T cell receptor beta chain was obtained from a study of T cells in Graves' hyperthyroidism and ophthalmopathy (dated by TCRdb to between 2019 and 2020). General notes on the study: Peripheral blood samples were taken at the time of initial diagnosis, prior to any treatment. The approximately 100 discovery patients were divided at random into training and test sets in a 7:3 ratio. TCR V-J signatures able to tell the groups apart were searched for in a discovery cohort of 90 to 100 patients, of whom fewer than 45 had Graves' ophthalmopathy and roughly 57 had stable Graves' hyperthyroidism. The paper describes TCR Vbeta CDR3 sequencing of 135 peripheral blood samples, made up of about 41 ophthalmopathy patients, around 78 hyperthyroidism patients and roughly 17 progressor patients. Prospective prediction of ophthalmopathy was tested in an independent validation cohort consisting of some 18 hyperthyroidism patients and more than 15 patients who later progressed to ophthalmopathy. In roughly six Graves' hyperthyroidism patients, the study also compared T-cell repertoires from thyroid tissue with T-cell repertoires from blood. After sampling, hyperthyroidism patients received methimazole starting at 30 mg daily, and ophthalmopathy patients received high-dose intravenous methylprednisolone.

The CDR3 goes from the cysteine to the phenylalanine over 16 residues. The DNA shown is the 48-base CDR3, in frame from base 1. Clipping removes 6 bases from V and 0 bases from J, with 7 as the unmatched junction base count. Based on the germline V gene, the CDR1 and CDR2 sequences are MNHNS and SASEGT. The TCR beta CDR3 regions were amplified from RNA transcripts. For the first round of RT-PCR on the TCR CDR3, the HTBI primer set was used together with the Qiagen OneStep RT-PCR kit. A second multiplex PCR round built the libraries, followed by size selection and purification. Paired-end sequencing of the libraries was performed with 100 bp reads on an Illumina HiSeq2000. Per the source publication's procedure: SOAPnuke was used to process the raw data, with reads discarded if the reads contained adapters or uncalled bases, had a mean Phred below 15, or lacked an exact constant-primer or identifier match. COPE v1.2.5 was used to merge high-quality paired reads, and clonotypes were defined as unique nucleotide sequences. MiTCR v1.1 was used to align the clonotypes against IMGT TRBV, TRBD and TRBJ reference segments. Only V-J combinations with frequency above 0.0001, covering about 99% of repertoires, were analysed. A TCS score was defined as the ratio between F50 (clonal expansion) and ExV (chaos), using BLOSUM62-based TCRdist between CDR3 peptides within each V-J. Welch's t-statistics and random forest reduced 450 to 600 V-J features to 10 to 15, which were used in a naive Bayes classifier (R e1071). The public sequencing data were trimmed at Q25 with fastp and processed into clonotypes with MiXCR by TCRdb, which kept only in-frame beta chains. Entries that share a CDR3 protein sequence are merged under the most common genes and DNA. The V and J calls were not made by the authors but by TCRdb's processing. The sample has a few hundred thousand distinct CDR3 sequences on record, 15% to 20% of them singletons. In total, the top ten clones hold 25% to 30% of the sample.

Ophthalmopathy patients had moderately to severely active disease, Clinical Activity Score of at least 3, NOSPECS grade of at least 4, and duration under 3 months. The study excluded patients with uncontrolled infections, other autoimmune diseases, pregnancy or lactation. Diagnoses were based on clinical symptoms, serum thyroxine and TRAb, thyroid ultrasound and orbital computed tomography. Ficoll-Paque density gradient centrifugation was used to isolate PBMCs from approximately 10 ml of fresh peripheral blood. Total RNA was extracted with Trizol reagent, and quality was checked on an Agilent 2100 Bioanalyzer. The paper's findings and limits, for the study overall: In cross-validation, a model built on a 13 V-J signature told ophthalmopathy apart from stable hyperthyroidism with over 85% sensitivity and roughly 83% specificity, and in testing the same model reached 80%/75%. In validation, the model predicted progression to ophthalmopathy with approximately 69% sensitivity and approximately 72% specificity, a median of roughly seven months before onset. No statistical method was used to set the sample size in advance, and investigators knew the group allocation. Most expanded thyroid clonotypes (frequency above 0.001) were also found in blood, which suggests that blood repertoires may mirror thyroid immune responses.

This clonotype has a handful of counts. There is no known antigen for this receptor. Base-call qualities are not available, and no considerably larger clone is one nucleotide away. The chain employs TRBV6-1 and TRBJ1-4; a stretch of 7 junction bases matches TRBD1. Sequencing was performed on blood. This clonotype originated in a young woman with Graves' ophthalmopathy. The CDR3: CASREPTGATNEKLFF. The nucleotides read TGTGCCAGCAGGGAACCTACAGGGGCAACTAATGAAAAACTGTTTTTT.